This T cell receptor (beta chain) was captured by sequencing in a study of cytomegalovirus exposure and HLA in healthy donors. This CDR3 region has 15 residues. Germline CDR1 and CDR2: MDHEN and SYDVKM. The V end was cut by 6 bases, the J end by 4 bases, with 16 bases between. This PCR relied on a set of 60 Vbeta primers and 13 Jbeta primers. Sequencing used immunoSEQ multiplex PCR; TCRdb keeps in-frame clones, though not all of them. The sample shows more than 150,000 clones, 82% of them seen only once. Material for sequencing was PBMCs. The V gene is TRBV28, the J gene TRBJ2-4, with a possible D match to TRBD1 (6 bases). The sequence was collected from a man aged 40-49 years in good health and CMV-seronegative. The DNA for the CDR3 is TGTGCCAGCAGCTCCGCAGGGGCCCCTAAAAACATTCAGTACTTC. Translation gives CASSSAGAPKNIQYF.